The next 5 T cell receptor beta chains were all read from a single sample in a study of beta chain features in type 1 diabetes (dated by TCRdb to 2016 to 2018). The full study reports these points: In all four CD4+ subsets, TCRB CDR3 length was moderately but significantly shorter in type 1 diabetes patients.

These TCRs' antigens remain unknown. The method behind the library was the immunoSEQ multiplex PCR assay. The entire amount of isolated RNA was reverse transcribed using the High Capacity cDNA Reverse Transcription Kit, so the sequenced TCRB transcripts were expressed ones. Entries here come from immuneACCESS through TCRdb and include only in-frame sequences with V and J called. Some clones fail to appear in such tables; in the studies checked, an unresolved V gene covers under half of the shortfall, and the cause of the remainder is unknown. The sample has about 650,000 clones on record, under 15% of them singletons. The ten top clones hold around 0.12% of the sample. The sequenced material came from naive CD4+ T cells from blood. Explained via the paper, the cell subset or site label denotes: true naive CD4+ T cells. These receptors were obtained from a young man with type 1 diabetes.

The chain carries TRBV7-2 and TRBJ2-7; 9 positions agree with TRBD1. The CDR3 is 14 residues long. The V gene's germline CDR1 is SGHTA and CDR2 FQGNSA. V was clipped by 6 bases and J by 5 bases; unmatched bases: 8. This CDR3 is CASRDRDRVDEQYF. As DNA, the CDR3 is TGTGCCAGCAGGGACCGGGACAGGGTAGACGAGCAGTACTTC.

This clone occurred a few times. The chain carries TRBV18 and TRBJ2-5; 13 bases line up with TRBD2. J lost 5 bases, V lost 6 bases, and 3 bases had no gene match. This CDR3 spans 14 amino acids. Germline assignment: CDR1 KGHSH and CDR2 LQKENI. The CDR3 sequence: CASSPGLAGETQYF. The CDR3 coding sequence is TGTGCCAGCTCCCCGGGACTAGCGGGGGAGACCCAGTACTTC.

The sample holds a few counts of this clone. The chain joins TRBV10-3 to TRBJ1-2; D unclear. The V and J ends lost 7 bases and 0 bases respectively, with 9 bases between them. CDR3 length: 13 amino acids. Germline V gene sequence: CDR1 ENHRY, CDR2 SYGVKD. The CDR3 nucleotides read TGTGCCATCATGGCCGGAGCTAACTATGGCTACACCTTC. As protein: CAIMAGANYGYTF.

The sample holds a few counts of this clone. The V and J genes are TRBV6-1 and TRBJ2-3; the D gene is possibly TRBD1 (6 bases). V lost 1 base to trimming and J lost 3 bases, with 11 bases between them. CDR3 length: 15 residues. Germline V gives CDR1 MNHNS, CDR2 SASEGT. The DNA of the CDR3 is TGTGCCAGCAGTGAAGGGCAGGGGCCGACAGATACGCAGTATTTT. Translating gives CASSEGQGPTDTQYF.

This clone was counted between two and nine times. The junction shows a germline mismatch at one end, possibly a read error. The V and J genes are TRBV7-2 and TRBJ2-5; 8 bases are a match to TRBD2. Germline-derived CDR1 and CDR2 are SGHTA and FQGNSA. The CDR3 has 14 amino acids. The CDR3 bases are TGTGCCAGCACCTTAAGCGGGGGCCAAGAGACCCAGTACTTC. Translation gives CASTLSGGQETQYF.